The 5 T cell receptor beta chains below come from one sample, sequenced in a study of blood T cell repertoires in COVID-19. Assay used: immunoSEQ multiplex PCR; TCRdb lists only in-frame clones, some missing. The sample records roughly 250,000 clones, roughly 83% being singletons. The specimen sequenced was peripheral blood. Receptor source: a woman over 75 with acute or convalescent COVID-19.

The chain is built from TRBV6-5 and TRBJ1-5; D remains ambiguous. This CDR3 spans 12 amino acids. Germline CDR1 reads MNHEY; CDR2 reads SVGAGI. Trimming shortened V by 7 bases and J by 3 bases, and 7 bases separated the two germline ends. CDR3 residues: CASTTPNQPQHF. In DNA, the CDR3 is TGTGCCAGCACTACTCCCAATCAGCCCCAGCATTTT.

The chain carries TRBV10-3 and TRBJ1-3, with 8 positions matching TRBD1. V trimming: 5 bases; J trimming: 0 bases; junction bases outside the gene matches: 6. The CDR3 spans 16 residues. The V gene's germline CDR1 is ENHRY and CDR2 SYGVKD. CDR3 residues: CAISSRTGSSGNTIYF. DNA for the CDR3: TGTGCCATCAGTAGCCGGACAGGGAGCTCTGGAAACACCATATATTTT.

This rearrangement joins TRBV5-1 to TRBJ2-7; 7 nucleotides line up with TRBD2. V lost 3 bases, J lost 7 bases, and 1 base stayed unmatched. This CDR3 has 11 amino acids. Germline V gene data show CDR1 as SGHRS and CDR2 as YFSETQ. The CDR3 coding sequence is TGCGCCAGCAGCTGGGGGGGAGAGCAGTACTTC. It is translated as CASSWGGEQYF.

The J gene is TRBJ2-3, the V gene TRBV7-3, with TRBD2 matching 8 bases. V lost 2 bases to trimming and J lost 3 bases; unmatched junction nucleotides: 4. CDR3 length: 15 residues. CDR1 is SGHTA, CDR2 FQGTGA, per germline. The CDR3 nucleotides are TGTGCCAGCAGCTTAGGGGGCGGGAGGACAGATACGCAGTATTTT. This sequence encodes CASSLGGGRTDTQYF.

The V and J genes are TRBV5-6 and TRBJ2-7; a weak D match, TRBD1 (6 bases). The V and J ends lost 0 bases and 2 bases respectively, with 12 bases between them. The CDR3 is 15 residues long. Germline V gives CDR1 SGHDT, CDR2 YYEEEE. CDR3 amino acids: CASSLAPTGPYEQYF. The DNA of the CDR3 is TGTGCCAGCAGCTTGGCCCCGACAGGACCCTACGAGCAGTACTTC.